This TCR beta chain was observed in a study of T cell changes during pregnancy in multiple sclerosis. V was pared by 5 bases and J by 0 bases, with 22 bases between. The CDR3 runs 18 residues. Germline CDR1 SGHAT, CDR2 FQNNGV. The protocol was immunoSEQ multiplex PCR, while the TCRdb copy is restricted to in-frame clones and leaves out a portion. The sample contains 40,000 to 50,000 clones, about nine tenths of which appear only once. Material: CD8+ T cells from peripheral blood mononuclear cells, obtained after pregnancy. The origin of this receptor is a female donor with multiple sclerosis, enrolled in a pregnancy study. The chain uses TRBV11-2 and TRBJ1-1; no clear D. CDR3 in DNA: TGTGCCAGCAGCAACGACATTCTGAATGTGGGCTTGAACACTGAAGCTTTCTTT. Residues: CASSNDILNVGLNTEAFF.